This T cell receptor (beta chain) came from a study of vaccination and CD4 T cells after COVID-19. Study-level background: Stimuli were overlapping spike peptide pools of SARS-CoV-2 and three common cold coronaviruses (HCoV-NL63, HCoV-OC43, HCoV-229E).

Of note for this clonotype: As yet, its antigen is unknown.

An Oncomine TCR Beta short-read assay was used to sequence the DNA from cultured CD4+ T cells. TCRdb re-called the PCR reads through MiXCR, storing one row per CDR3 protein. Of approximately 7,700 distinct CDR3 sequences listed, roughly 55% are singletons. CDR1 and CDR2 (germline): MNHEY, SVGEGT. The CDR3 runs 16 residues. Trimming removed 2 bases from V and 6 bases from J; junction bases left unmatched: 8. Treatment meaning: roughly ten-day PBMC culture with coronavirus spike peptide pools or control peptides (ViraFEST assay). Wells that each held 1.5 million to 2 million PBMCs were cultured with 8 to 10 IU/ml IL-2 and approximately 9.6 ug/ml peptide pools. Days 3 and 7 saw half the medium replaced with fresh IL-2 medium.

The specimen was CD4+ T cells from blood, cultured in vitro. The rearrangement links TRBV6-2 or TRBV6-3 to TRBJ2-3; 10 positions match TRBD2. The receptor was derived from a human donor who had recovered from COVID-19. The CDR3 DNA reads TGTGCCAGCAGTTACGGTAGCGGGGGGATCGTGGATACGCAGTATTTT. Its translation: CASSYGSGGIVDTQYF.